The T cell receptor beta chain described here comes from a study of blood T cells in healthy people across ages. Every participating donor contributed 8.5 to 10 milliliters of peripheral blood through a draw. This clonotype was detected only a few times. Its antigen remains unidentified. Study conclusions and caveats: Naive CD4+ cell counts and diversity both ran higher in long-lived than in aged donors.

It was with a sample-barcoded 5' primer and a J-beta primer mix that a second PCR of roughly 7 to 12 cycles was run. TCRdb re-called the 5' RACE reads with MiXCR, one entry per CDR3 protein. The sample consists of over 1.5 million distinct CDR3 sequences, around half of them appearing once. The specimen sequenced was blood. This TCR derives from a woman aged 40 to 50 in good health.

The CDR3 loop reads CASRRGGNQETQYF. CDR3 nucleotide sequence: TGTGCCAGCAGGCGCGGGGGTAATCAAGAGACCCAGTACTTC. This chain connects TRBV6-6 to TRBJ2-5, with TRBD2 identical over 7 bases. Germline V gene sequence: CDR1 MNHNY, CDR2 SVGAGI (reference sequence). This CDR3 spans 14 amino acids. With V trimmed by 6 bases and J by 2 bases, 6 bases remained unmatched.